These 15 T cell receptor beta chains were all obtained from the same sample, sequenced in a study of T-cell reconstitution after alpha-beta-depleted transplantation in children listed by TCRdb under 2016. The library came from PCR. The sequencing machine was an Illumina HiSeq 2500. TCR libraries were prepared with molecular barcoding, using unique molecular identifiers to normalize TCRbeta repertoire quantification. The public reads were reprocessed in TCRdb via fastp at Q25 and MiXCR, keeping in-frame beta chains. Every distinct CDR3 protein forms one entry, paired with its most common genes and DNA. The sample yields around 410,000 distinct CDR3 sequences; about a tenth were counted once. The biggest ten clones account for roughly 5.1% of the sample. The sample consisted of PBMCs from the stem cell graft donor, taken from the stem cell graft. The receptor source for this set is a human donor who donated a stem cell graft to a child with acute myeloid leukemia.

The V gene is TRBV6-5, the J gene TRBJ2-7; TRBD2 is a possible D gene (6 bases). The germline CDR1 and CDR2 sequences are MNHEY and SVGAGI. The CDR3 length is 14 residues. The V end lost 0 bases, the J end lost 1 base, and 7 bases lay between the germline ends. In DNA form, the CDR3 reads TGTGCCAGCAGTTACTCCGGGGGATCCTACGAGCAGTACGTC. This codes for CASSYSGGSYEQYV.

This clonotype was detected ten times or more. The CDR3 loop reads CASSMLGDSISYEQYV. The CDR3 DNA follows: TGTGCCAGCAGCATGTTAGGGGACTCAATCTCCTACGAGCAGTACGTC. The V and J genes are TRBV5-6 and TRBJ2-7; D might be TRBD2 (6 bases). The CDR3 is 16 residues long. Per germline, CDR1 SGHDT and CDR2 YYEEEE. Trimming removed 4 bases at V and 0 bases at J, with 17 bases between.

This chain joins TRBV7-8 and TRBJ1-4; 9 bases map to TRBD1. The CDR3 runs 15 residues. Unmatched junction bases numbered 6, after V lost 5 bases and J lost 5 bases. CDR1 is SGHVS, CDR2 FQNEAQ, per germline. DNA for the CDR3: TGTGCCAGCAGCCTAGTCGGACAGGGGAATGAAAAACTGTTTTTT. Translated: CASSLVGQGNEKLFF.

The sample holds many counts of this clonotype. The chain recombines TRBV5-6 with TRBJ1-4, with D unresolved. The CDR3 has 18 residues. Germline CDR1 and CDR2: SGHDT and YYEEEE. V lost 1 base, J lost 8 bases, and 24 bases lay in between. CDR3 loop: CASSLSRGGSGSMEKLFF. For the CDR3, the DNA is TGTGCCAGCAGCTTGTCCCGGGGTGGATCGGGTTCGATGGAAAAACTGTTTTTT.

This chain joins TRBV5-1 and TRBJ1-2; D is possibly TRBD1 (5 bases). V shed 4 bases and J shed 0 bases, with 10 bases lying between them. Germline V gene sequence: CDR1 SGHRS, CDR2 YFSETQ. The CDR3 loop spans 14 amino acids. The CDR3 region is CASSPRQTNYGYTF. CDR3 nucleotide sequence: TGCGCCAGCAGCCCCCGACAGACTAACTATGGCTACACCTTC.

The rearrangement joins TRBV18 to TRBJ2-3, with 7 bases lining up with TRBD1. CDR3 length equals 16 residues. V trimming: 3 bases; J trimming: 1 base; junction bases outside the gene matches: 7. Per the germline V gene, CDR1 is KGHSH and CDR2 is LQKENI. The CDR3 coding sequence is TGTGCCAGCTCACCTGAGGGGGCCAGCCGCACAGATACGCAGTATTTT. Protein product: CASSPEGASRTDTQYF.

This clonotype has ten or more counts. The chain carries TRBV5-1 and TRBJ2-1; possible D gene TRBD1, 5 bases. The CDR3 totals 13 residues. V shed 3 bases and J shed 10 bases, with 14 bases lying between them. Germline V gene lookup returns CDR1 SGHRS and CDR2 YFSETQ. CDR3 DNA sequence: TGCGCCAGCAGCTGGCAGGGAAACGGGGAGCAGTTCTTC. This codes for CASSWQGNGEQFF.

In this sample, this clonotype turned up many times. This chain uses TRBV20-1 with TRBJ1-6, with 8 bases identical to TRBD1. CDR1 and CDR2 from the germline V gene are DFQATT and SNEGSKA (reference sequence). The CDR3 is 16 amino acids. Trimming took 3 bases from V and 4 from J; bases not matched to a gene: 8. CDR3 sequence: CSARGQVPYYNSPLHF. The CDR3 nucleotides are TGCAGTGCTAGGGGACAGGTCCCTTATTATAATTCACCCCTCCACTTT.

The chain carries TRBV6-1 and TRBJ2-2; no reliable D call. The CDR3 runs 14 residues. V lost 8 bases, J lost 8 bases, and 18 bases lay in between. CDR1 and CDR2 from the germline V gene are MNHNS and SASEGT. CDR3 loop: CASCRAERIGELFF. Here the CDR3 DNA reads TGTGCCAGCTGTCGGGCAGAAAGAATTGGGGAGCTGTTTTTT.

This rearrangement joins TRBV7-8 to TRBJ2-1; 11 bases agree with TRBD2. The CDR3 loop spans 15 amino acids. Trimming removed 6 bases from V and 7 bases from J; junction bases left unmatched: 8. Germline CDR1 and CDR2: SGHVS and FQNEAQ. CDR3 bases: TGTGCCAGCAGACCCCGACTAGCGGGAAATAATGAGCAGTTCTTC. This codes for CASRPRLAGNNEQFF.

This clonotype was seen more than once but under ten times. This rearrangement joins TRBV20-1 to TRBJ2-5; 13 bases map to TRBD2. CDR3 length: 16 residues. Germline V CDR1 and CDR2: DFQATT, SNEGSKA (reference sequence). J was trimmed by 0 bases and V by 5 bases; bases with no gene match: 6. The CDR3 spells CSALRLAGGYQETQYF. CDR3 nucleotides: TGCAGTGCTCTTCGACTAGCGGGAGGCTACCAAGAGACCCAGTACTTC.

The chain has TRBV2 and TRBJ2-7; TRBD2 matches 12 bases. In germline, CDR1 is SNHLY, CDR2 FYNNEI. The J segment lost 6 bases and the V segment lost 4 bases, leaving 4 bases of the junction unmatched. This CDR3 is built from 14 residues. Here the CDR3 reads CASSGLAGGPEQYV. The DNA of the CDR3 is TGTGCCAGCAGTGGGCTAGCGGGGGGGCCCGAGCAGTACGTC.

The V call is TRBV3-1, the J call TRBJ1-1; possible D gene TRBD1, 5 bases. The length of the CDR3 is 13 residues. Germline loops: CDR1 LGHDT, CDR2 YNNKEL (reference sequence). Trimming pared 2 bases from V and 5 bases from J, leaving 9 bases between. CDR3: CASSQRRGTEAFF. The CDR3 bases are TGTGCCAGCAGCCAAAGAAGGGGTACTGAAGCTTTCTTT. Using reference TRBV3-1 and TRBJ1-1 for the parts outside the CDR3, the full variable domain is DTAVSQTPKYLVTQMGNDKSIKCEQNLGHDTMYWYKQDSKKFLKIMFSYNNKELIINETVPNRFSPKSPDKAHLNLHINSLELGDSAVYFCASSQRRGTEAFFGQGTRLTVV.

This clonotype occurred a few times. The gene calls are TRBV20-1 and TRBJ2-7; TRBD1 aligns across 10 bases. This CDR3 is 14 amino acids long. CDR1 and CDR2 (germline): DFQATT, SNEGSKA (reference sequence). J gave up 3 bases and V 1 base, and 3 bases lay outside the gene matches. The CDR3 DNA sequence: TGCAGTGCTAGAGCCGGGACAGGGGTCTACGAGCAGTACTTC. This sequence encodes CSARAGTGVYEQYF.

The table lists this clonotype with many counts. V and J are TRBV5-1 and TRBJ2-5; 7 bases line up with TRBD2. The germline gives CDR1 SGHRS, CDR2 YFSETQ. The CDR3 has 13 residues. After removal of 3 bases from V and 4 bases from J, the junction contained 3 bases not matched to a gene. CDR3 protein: CASSSPGGETQYF. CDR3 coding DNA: TGCGCCAGCAGCTCGCCGGGGGGAGAGACCCAGTACTTC.